The next 30 T cell receptor beta chains were all read from a single sample in a study of beta chain features in type 1 diabetes. Expressed TCRB transcripts were sequenced, since all the RNA that had been isolated was reverse transcribed. Using immunoSEQ multiplex PCR, the repertoire was profiled, and TCRdb retains in-frame clones only, with some absent. The repertoire holds 300,000 to 350,000 clones, with 14% as singletons. Material for sequencing was central memory CD4+ T cells from blood. These TCRs come from a man aged 25-40 years in good health.

CDR3 in DNA: TGCGCCAGCAGCTTGCGGGGACAGGGAGGACATGAGCAGTTCTTC. This gives the protein CASSLRGQGGHEQFF. The chain uses TRBV5-1 and TRBJ2-1, with 9 bases that match TRBD1. This CDR3 is built from 15 residues. The germline V gene encodes CDR1 SGHRS and CDR2 YFSETQ. The V segment lost 1 base and the J segment 8 bases; nucleotides outside the gene matches: 7.

This chain links TRBV7-9 with TRBJ1-1; D perhaps matches TRBD1 (6 bases). The germline V gene has CDR1 SEHNR and CDR2 FQNEAQ (reference sequence). The CDR3 spans 15 residues. V was pared by 5 bases and J by 0 bases, with 13 bases between. The CDR3 loop reads CASSPTTGMNTEAFF. Here the CDR3 DNA reads TGTGCCAGCAGCCCAACGACAGGTATGAACACTGAAGCTTTCTTT.

The genes are TRBV6-5 and TRBJ1-2; possibly TRBD1 for D (5 bases). The CDR3 covers 15 residues. Trimming cost V 0 bases and J 1 base, with 9 bases left between them. In germline, CDR1 is MNHEY, CDR2 SVGAGI. The CDR3 loop reads CASSYSFQGNYGYTF. The CDR3, as DNA: TGTGCCAGCAGTTACTCCTTCCAGGGTAACTATGGCTACACCTTC.

This clone has a handful of counts. The J gene is TRBJ2-1, the V gene TRBV27; the D gene could be TRBD1 or TRBD2 (5 bases each). V was cut by 6 bases and J by 0 bases, with 12 bases left in between. The CDR3 totals 15 residues. The V gene's germline CDR1 is MNHEY and CDR2 SMNVEV (reference sequence). CDR3 coding DNA: TGTGCCAGCAGCCCTTGGGGGAGCTCCTACAATGAGCAGTTCTTC. It specifies CASSPWGSSYNEQFF.

This rearrangement joins TRBV11-2 to TRBJ2-5; 8 bases are shared with TRBD2. The ends lost 5 bases at V and 0 bases at J; junction bases unmatched: 14. The CDR3 consists of 18 residues. Germline CDR1 and CDR2: SGHAT and FQNNGV. For the CDR3, the DNA is TGTGCCAGCAGCCTAAAGGGAACTAGCGGACCGTACCAAGAGACCCAGTACTTC. Translating it yields CASSLKGTSGPYQETQYF.

The sample holds a few counts of this clone. The V gene is TRBV7-2, the J gene TRBJ2-3; no reliable D call. Germline V gene sequence: CDR1 SGHTA, CDR2 FQGNSA. Trimming took off 8 bases at V and 4 bases at J, with 10 bases between the two ends. CDR3 length: 12 amino acids. CDR3 bases: TGTGCCAGCTCCCATGGCGCAGATACGCAGTATTTT. The encoded protein is CASSHGADTQYF.

The rearrangement links TRBV7-3 to TRBJ2-1, with TRBD2 matching 10 bases. The CDR3 contains 15 residues. Losses at the gene ends were 1 base for V and 6 bases for J; bases not matched to a gene: 3. Germline CDR1 SGHTA, CDR2 FQGTGA. This CDR3 reads CASSLRLAGRNEQFF. The CDR3 DNA sequence: TGTGCCAGCAGCTTAAGACTAGCGGGCCGCAATGAGCAGTTCTTC.

The J gene is TRBJ1-5, the V gene TRBV29-1; D is undetermined. The CDR3 covers 14 residues. The V gene lost 3 bases and the J gene lost 2 bases, with 11 bases spanning the gap. Germline CDR1 and CDR2: SQVTM and ANQGSEA. Written as DNA, the CDR3 is TGCAGCGTTGAGTATGGTGGGCGCAATCAGCCCCAGCATTTT. Translated: CSVEYGGRNQPQHF.

This clone appeared a few times. The J gene is TRBJ2-2, the V gene TRBV5-4; TRBD2 matches 10 bases. Germline loops: CDR1 SGHNT, CDR2 YYREEE (reference sequence). CDR3 length: 15 residues. With 6 bases clipped from V and 4 bases from J, the junction kept 6 bases outside the gene matches. CDR3: CASTDSGRSTGELFF. In DNA form, the CDR3 reads TGTGCCAGCACCGATAGCGGGAGGAGCACCGGGGAGCTGTTTTTT.

This clone showed up just a few times. The V and J genes are TRBV28 and TRBJ1-2; TRBD1 matches at 9 bases. Germline V lookup: CDR1 MDHEN, CDR2 SYDVKM. Trimming removed 6 bases from V and 8 bases from J; junction bases left unmatched: 10. The CDR3 has 14 residues. The CDR3 region is CASRQPGQGVGYTF. In nucleotides, the CDR3 is TGTGCCAGCAGACAACCGGGACAGGGTGTCGGCTACACCTTC.

This clone was recorded a few times. The chain combines TRBV4-2 with TRBJ1-3; unclear D gene. V lost 0 bases to trimming and J lost 0 bases, with 9 bases between them. In germline, CDR1 is LGHNA, CDR2 YNFKEQ. This CDR3 spans 16 amino acids. CDR3 sequence: CASSQDLTYSGNTIYF. DNA for the CDR3: TGTGCCAGCAGCCAAGATTTGACTTACTCTGGAAACACCATATATTTT.

This clone turned up a few times. This chain connects TRBV7-9 to TRBJ1-2; 8 bases match TRBD1. The ends lost 5 bases at V and 8 bases at J; junction bases unmatched: 7. The CDR3 loop spans 13 amino acids. Per the germline V gene, CDR1 is SEHNR and CDR2 is FQNEAQ (reference sequence). The CDR3 DNA sequence: TGTGCCAGCAGCCTCGACAGGGGTGGGGGCTACACCTTC. It encodes CASSLDRGGGYTF.

This clone was found a few times. The rearrangement links TRBV2 to TRBJ2-2; no firm D call. With 4 bases removed from V and 4 bases from J, the gap between germline ends came to 7 bases. Per germline, CDR1 SNHLY and CDR2 FYNNEI. The CDR3 extends over 13 amino acids. CDR3 sequence (DNA): TGTGCCAGCAGTGCGGAGCGCACCGGGGAGCTGTTTTTT. Translated: CASSAERTGELFF.

This clone was seen at least ten times. The gene calls are TRBV4-3 and TRBJ2-1; D might be TRBD2 (6 bases). The CDR3 runs to 16 residues. In germline, CDR1 is LGHNA, CDR2 YSLEER. V was trimmed by 4 bases and J by 3 bases, leaving 16 bases between them. This chain's CDR3 is CASSPRAGGDYNEQFF. In nucleotides, the CDR3 is TGCGCCAGCAGCCCACGTGCTGGCGGGGACTACAATGAGCAGTTCTTC.

This clone was seen a handful of times. The chain links TRBV19 to TRBJ1-1, with a possible D match to TRBD1 (5 bases). Trimming removed 8 bases from V and 4 bases from J, with 29 bases in between. This CDR3 has 18 residues. Germline CDR1 reads LNHDA; CDR2 reads SQIVND (reference sequence). This chain's CDR3 is CASHGVEARWVGTTEAFF. The CDR3 region has the DNA TGTGCCAGTCATGGGGTGGAGGCACGGTGGGTCGGGACCACTGAAGCTTTCTTT.

There are a few counts of this clone. V gene TRBV30 combines with J gene TRBJ2-2; D is uncertain. From germline, CDR1 is GTSNPN and CDR2 SVGIG (reference sequence). Trimming stripped 0 bases from V and 8 bases from J, with 10 bases between. The CDR3 totals 13 residues. CDR3: CAWSVLFPGELFF. The DNA of the CDR3 is TGTGCCTGGAGTGTCCTATTTCCGGGGGAGCTGTTTTTT.

This clone occurred a few times. The chain combines TRBV6-5 with TRBJ2-7, with 7 bases lining up with TRBD1. The CDR3 is 15 residues long. Germline-derived CDR1 and CDR2 are MNHEY and SVGAGI. V shed 0 bases and J 4 bases; nucleotides not matched to a gene: 6. The CDR3 region is CASSYSETGFYEQYV. The CDR3 region has the DNA TGTGCCAGCAGTTACTCGGAGACAGGGTTTTACGAGCAGTACGTC.

The chain employs TRBV4-1 and TRBJ2-5, with 9 bases that match TRBD2. J gave up 1 base and V 0 bases, and 9 bases lay outside the gene matches. The CDR3 is 18 residues long. Germline-derived CDR1 and CDR2 are MGHRA and YSYEKL. The CDR3 sequence is CASSQDLEAGGLQETQYF. The CDR3 DNA reads as TGCGCCAGCAGCCAAGATCTTGAAGCGGGAGGTCTCCAAGAGACCCAGTACTTC.

The V gene is TRBV5-6, the J gene TRBJ1-5, with TRBD1 matching 8 bases. Germline V lookup: CDR1 SGHDT, CDR2 YYEEEE. The CDR3 is made up of 15 amino acids. V shed 3 bases, J shed 6 bases, and the junction held 8 bases outside the gene matches. CDR3 bases: TGTGCCAGCAGCTCCGGACAGGGATCAGGTCAGCCCCAGCATTTT. Translated: CASSSGQGSGQPQHF. The full variable domain, with the rest looked up from reference TRBV5-6 and TRBJ1-5, is DAGVTQSPTHLIKTRGQQVTLRCSPKSGHDTVSWYQQALGQGPQFIFQYYEEEERQRGNFPDRFSGHQFPNYSSELNVNALLLGDSALYLCASSSGQGSGQPQHFGDGTRLSIL.

This clone was observed a few times. J is TRBJ2-2 and V is TRBV29-1, with D hard to call. Germline CDR1 and CDR2: SQVTM and ANQGSEA. With 7 bases removed from V and 0 bases from J, the gap between germline ends came to 9 bases. The CDR3 is 13 residues long. CDR3: CSGRRPNTGELFF. The CDR3 DNA follows: TGCAGCGGAAGACGGCCGAACACCGGGGAGCTGTTTTTT.

The chain carries TRBV29-1 and TRBJ2-5; 7 bases line up with TRBD1. The CDR3 covers 12 residues. Germline loops: CDR1 SQVTM, CDR2 ANQGSEA. V shed 6 bases and J 1 base; nucleotides not matched to a gene: 2. The CDR3 sequence: CSVRDSQETQYF. In DNA form, the CDR3 reads TGCAGCGTACGGGACAGCCAAGAGACCCAGTACTTC.

This clone has at least ten counts. This rearrangement joins TRBV14 to TRBJ2-3; D uncertain. This CDR3 is 17 amino acids long. From germline, CDR1 is SGHDN and CDR2 FVKESK. Between the trimmed V and J ends, which lost 4 bases and 0 bases, there was a span of 17 bases. The DNA for the CDR3 is TGTGCCAGCAGCCGATCAGGACGGACGACTAGCACAGATACGCAGTATTTT. Translated, it gives CASSRSGRTTSTDTQYF.

The chain uses TRBV6-5 and TRBJ2-3, with 10 positions matching TRBD2. Germline CDR1 reads MNHEY; CDR2 reads SVGAGI. This CDR3 region has 13 residues. The V gene end was trimmed by 10 bases and the J gene end by 3 bases; junction bases not matched to a gene: 4. DNA for the CDR3: TGTGCCACCCTAGCGGGGGAGACAGATACGCAGTATTTT. It translates to CATLAGETDTQYF.

There are many counts of this clone. The chain links TRBV25-1 to TRBJ2-7; the D gene is possibly TRBD1 (6 bases). The V end was cut by 5 bases, the J end by 3 bases, with 17 bases between. The CDR3 spans 15 residues. Looked up from germline, CDR1 is MGHDK and CDR2 is SYGVNS. Here the CDR3 DNA reads TGTGCCAGCAGTTTCCCGGGACACGGTCACTACGAGCAGTACTTC. This encodes CASSFPGHGHYEQYF.

This chain links TRBV6-4 with TRBJ2-7; TRBD1 might be the D (6 bases). The V end was cut by 4 bases, the J end by 12 bases, with 16 bases between. The CDR3 extends over 12 amino acids. Germline CDR1 MRHNA, CDR2 SNTAGT. This CDR3 reads CASSASRGYSYF. CDR3 coding DNA: TGTGCCAGCAGTGCGAGCAGGGGCTACTCGTACTTC.

This clone was seen only a few times. V gene TRBV7-2 combines with J gene TRBJ2-7, with a possible D match to TRBD1 (6 bases). In germline, CDR1 is SGHTA, CDR2 FQGNSA. This CDR3 has 13 residues. V was pared by 8 bases and J by 2 bases, with 13 bases between. The CDR3 is CASSGWGPYEQYF. CDR3 in DNA: TGTGCCAGCTCTGGGTGGGGGCCCTACGAGCAGTACTTC.

This clone was seen at least ten times. DNA for the CDR3: TGTGCCAGCAGCTCGGGGATATTGGTCGGGGCCAAAAACATTCAGTACTTC. It encodes CASSSGILVGAKNIQYF. The chain is built from TRBV7-2 and TRBJ2-4; tentative D call: TRBD2 (5 bases). The CDR3 is made up of 17 amino acids. The V end lost 4 bases, the J end lost 1 base, and 17 bases lay between the germline ends. Germline loops: CDR1 SGHTA, CDR2 FQGNSA.

This clone was seen at least ten times. The rearrangement links TRBV7-9 to TRBJ2-1, with a weak D call TRBD1 (6 bases). Germline lookup yields CDR1 SEHNR and CDR2 FQNEAQ (reference sequence). V was trimmed by 10 bases and J by 5 bases, leaving 21 bases between them. The CDR3 has 15 residues. The CDR3 DNA reads TGTGCCATAACTCAGCCCCCCGGGACAAACAATGAGCAGTTCTTC. Translating it yields CAITQPPGTNNEQFF.

This clone was observed a handful of times. The chain is built from TRBV7-2 and TRBJ2-5, with a tentative D call TRBD2 (6 bases). Trimming removed 1 base at V and 6 bases at J, with 12 bases between. The CDR3 is 14 amino acids. Germline V lookup: CDR1 SGHTA, CDR2 FQGNSA. CDR3 amino acids: CASSLVAGWKTQYF. CDR3 sequence (DNA): TGTGCCAGCAGCTTAGTGGCGGGATGGAAGACCCAGTACTTC.

This clone was seen a handful of times. J is TRBJ2-5 and V is TRBV2; TRBD2 matches at 13 bases. V shed 7 bases and J 1 base; nucleotides not matched to a gene: 9. The CDR3 is 17 amino acids. In germline, CDR1 is SNHLY, CDR2 FYNNEI. CDR3 protein: CASIKGLAGPLQETQYF. For the CDR3, the DNA is TGTGCCAGCATAAAGGGACTAGCGGGACCCCTCCAAGAGACCCAGTACTTC.